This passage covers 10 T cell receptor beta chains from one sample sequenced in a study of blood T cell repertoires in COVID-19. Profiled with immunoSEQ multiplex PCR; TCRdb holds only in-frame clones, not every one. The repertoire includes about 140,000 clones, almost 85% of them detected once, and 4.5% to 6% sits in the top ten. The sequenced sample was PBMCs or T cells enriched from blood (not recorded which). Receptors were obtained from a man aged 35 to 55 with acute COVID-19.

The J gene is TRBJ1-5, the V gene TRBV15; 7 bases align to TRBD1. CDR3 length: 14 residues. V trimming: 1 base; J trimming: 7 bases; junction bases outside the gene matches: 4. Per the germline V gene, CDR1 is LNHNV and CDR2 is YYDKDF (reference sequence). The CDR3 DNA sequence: TGTGCCACCAGCAGAGGTGTACAGGGGCAGCCCCAGCATTTT. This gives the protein CATSRGVQGQPQHF.

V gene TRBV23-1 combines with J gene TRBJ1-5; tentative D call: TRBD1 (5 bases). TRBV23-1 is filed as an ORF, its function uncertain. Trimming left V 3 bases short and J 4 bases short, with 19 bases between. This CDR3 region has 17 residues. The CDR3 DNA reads TGCGCCAGCAGTCACCCACTACATCGACAGCCAAATCAGCCCCAGCATTTT. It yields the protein CASSHPLHRQPNQPQHF.

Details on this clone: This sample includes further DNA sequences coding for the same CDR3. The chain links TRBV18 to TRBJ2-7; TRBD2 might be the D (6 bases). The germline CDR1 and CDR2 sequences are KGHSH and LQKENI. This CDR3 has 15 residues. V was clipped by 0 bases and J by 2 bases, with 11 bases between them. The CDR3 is CASSPPSGGTYEQYF. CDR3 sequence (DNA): TGTGCCAGCTCACCACCGTCCGGGGGAACCTACGAGCAGTACTTC.

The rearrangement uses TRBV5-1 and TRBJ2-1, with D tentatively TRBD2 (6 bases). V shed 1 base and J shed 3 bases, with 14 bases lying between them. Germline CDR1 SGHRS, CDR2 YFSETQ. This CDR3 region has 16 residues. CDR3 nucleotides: TGCGCCAGCAGCTTGTACGAGCGGGCGTTCTACAATGAGCAGTTCTTC. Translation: CASSLYERAFYNEQFF.

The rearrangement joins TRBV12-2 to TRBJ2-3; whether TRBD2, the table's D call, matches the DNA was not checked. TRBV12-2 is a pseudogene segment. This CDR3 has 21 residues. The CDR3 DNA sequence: TGTGCAAGTCGCTTAGAGATAGGAGCTAGCGGGATTCCCAGTGGCACAGATACGCAGTATTTT. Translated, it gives CASRLEIGASGIPSGTDTQYF.

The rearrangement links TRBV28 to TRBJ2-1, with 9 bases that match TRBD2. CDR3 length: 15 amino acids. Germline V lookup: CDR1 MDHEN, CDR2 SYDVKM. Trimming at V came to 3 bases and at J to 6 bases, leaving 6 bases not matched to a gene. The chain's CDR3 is CASSFWGREGNEQFF. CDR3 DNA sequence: TGTGCCAGCAGTTTTTGGGGGCGGGAGGGCAATGAGCAGTTCTTC.

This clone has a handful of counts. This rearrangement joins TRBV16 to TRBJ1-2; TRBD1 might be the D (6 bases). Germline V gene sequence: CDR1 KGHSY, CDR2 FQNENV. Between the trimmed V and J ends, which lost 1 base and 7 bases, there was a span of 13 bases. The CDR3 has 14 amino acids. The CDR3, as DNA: TGTGCCAGCAGCCAATGGAAGGGGGGGTCTGGCTACACCTTC. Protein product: CASSQWKGGSGYTF. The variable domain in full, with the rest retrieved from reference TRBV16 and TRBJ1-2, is GEEVAQTPKHLVRGEGQKAKLYCAPIKGHSYVFWYQQVLKNEFKFLISFQNENVFDETGMPKERFSAKCLPNSPCSLEIQATKLEDSAVYFCASSQWKGGSGYTFGSGTRLTVV.

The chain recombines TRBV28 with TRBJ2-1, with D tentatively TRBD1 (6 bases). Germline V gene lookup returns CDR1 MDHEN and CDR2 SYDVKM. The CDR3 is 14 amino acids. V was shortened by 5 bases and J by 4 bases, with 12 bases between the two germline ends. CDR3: CASSEGHDYNEQFF. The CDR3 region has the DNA TGTGCCAGCAGTGAGGGACACGATTACAATGAGCAGTTCTTC. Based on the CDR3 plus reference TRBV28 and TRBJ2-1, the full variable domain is DVKVTQSSRYLVKRTGEKVFLECVQDMDHENMFWYRQDPGLGLRLIYFSYDVKMKEKGDIPEGYSVSREKKERFSLILESASTNQTSMYLCASSEGHDYNEQFFGPGTRLTVL.

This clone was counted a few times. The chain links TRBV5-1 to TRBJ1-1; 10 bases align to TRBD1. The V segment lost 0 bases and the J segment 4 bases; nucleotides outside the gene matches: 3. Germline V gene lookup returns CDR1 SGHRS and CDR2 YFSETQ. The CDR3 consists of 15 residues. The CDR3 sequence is CASSLGTGGFTEAFF. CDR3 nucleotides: TGCGCCAGCAGCTTGGGGACAGGGGGGTTCACTGAAGCTTTCTTT.

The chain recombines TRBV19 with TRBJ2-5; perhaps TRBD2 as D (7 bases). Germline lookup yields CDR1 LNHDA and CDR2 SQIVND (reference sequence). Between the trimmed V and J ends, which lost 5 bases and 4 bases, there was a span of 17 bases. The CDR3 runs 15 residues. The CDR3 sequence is CASSPLGGPSETQYF. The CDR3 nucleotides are TGTGCCAGTAGTCCCCTGGGGGGGCCTTCAGAGACCCAGTACTTC.